This T cell receptor beta chain was sequenced in a study of T cells after yellow fever vaccination. The study's findings and limits: The secondary response showed a weaker magnitude and a faster peak, day 5 versus 15.

This clonotype appeared a few times. Its target is unknown. TCRdb re-called the 5' RACE reads through MiXCR, storing one row per CDR3 protein. The profile covers roughly 330,000 distinct CDR3 sequences, with approximately 4.2% appearing a single time and 20% to 30% taken by the ten largest. V shed 3 bases and J 0 bases; nucleotides not matched to a gene: 12. The CDR3 covers 18 residues. CDR1 is DFQATT, CDR2 SNEGSKA, per germline (reference sequence). The chain couples TRBV20-1 to TRBJ2-4; 9 positions agree with TRBD2. The starting material was PBMCs, obtained 5 days after the yellow fever booster vaccination. The clonotype was recovered from a man between 18 and 29 years old who received the YFV17D yellow fever vaccine. The CDR3 DNA is TGCAGTGCTAGGACTCCGAGCGGGGGGCCCCTAGCCAAAAACATTCAGTACTTC. Translating it yields CSARTPSGGPLAKNIQYF.